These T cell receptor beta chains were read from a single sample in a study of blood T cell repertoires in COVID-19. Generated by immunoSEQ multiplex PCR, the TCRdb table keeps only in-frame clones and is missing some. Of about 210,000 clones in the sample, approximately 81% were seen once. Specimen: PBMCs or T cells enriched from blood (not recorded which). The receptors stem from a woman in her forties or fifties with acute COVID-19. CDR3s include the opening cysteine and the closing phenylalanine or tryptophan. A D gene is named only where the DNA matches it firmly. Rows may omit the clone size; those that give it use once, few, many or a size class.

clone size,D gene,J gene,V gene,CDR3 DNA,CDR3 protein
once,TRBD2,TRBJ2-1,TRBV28,TGTGCCAGCAGTGACGGTCCCGGGACTAGCGATGAGCAGTTCTTC,CASSDGPGTSDEQFF
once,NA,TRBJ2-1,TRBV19,TGTGCCAGTAGTGCGGCGGCAGCCTCCTACAATGAGCAGTTCTTC,CASSAAAASYNEQFF
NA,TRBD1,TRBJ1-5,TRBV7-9,TGTGCCAGCAGCTTAGATCAGGGGGAAAGTCAGCCCCAGCATTTT,CASSLDQGESQPQHF
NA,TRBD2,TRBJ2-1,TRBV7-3,TGTGCCAGCAGCTCTCCGAATCCTAGCGGGATTAACCCCGCACCTTACAATGAGCAGTTCTTC,CASSSPNPSGINPAPYNEQFF
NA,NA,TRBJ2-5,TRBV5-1,TGCGCCAGCGTACGCGGGACAGCCCTACAAGAGACCCAGTACTTC,CASVRGTALQETQYF
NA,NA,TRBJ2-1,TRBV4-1,TGCGCCAGCAGCCAAGAACTCTACAATGAGCAGTTCTTC,CASSQELYNEQFF
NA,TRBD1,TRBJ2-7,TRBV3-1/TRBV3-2,TGTGCCAGCAGCCAAGTAGCCGGGACAGGGGCCTACGAGCAGTACTTC,CASSQVAGTGAYEQYF
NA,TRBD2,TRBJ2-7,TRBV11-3,TGTGCCAGCAGCTTAGGACGGTGGGGGGGCGAGCAGTACTTC,CASSLGRWGGEQYF
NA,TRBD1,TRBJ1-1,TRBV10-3,TGTGCCATCGGGCAGGGGGCAATGGACACTGAAGCTTTCTTT,CAIGQGAMDTEAFF
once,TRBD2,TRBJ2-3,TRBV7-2,TGTGCCAGCAGCTCCTCACTAGCGAAGAGCACAGATACGCAGTATTTT,CASSSSLAKSTDTQYF
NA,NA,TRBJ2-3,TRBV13,TGTGCCAGCAGCTCTCGCACAGATACGCAGTATTTT,CASSSRTDTQYF
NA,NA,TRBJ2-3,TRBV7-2,TGTGCCAGCAGCCTGCTAGGACAGAAAGTGTCCGCAGATACGCAGTATTTT,CASSLLGQKVSADTQYF
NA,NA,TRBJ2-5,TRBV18,TGTGCCAGCTCACCTCGGAGTTCCCCCCAGGGTCCCCAAGAGACCCAGTACTTC,CASSPRSSPQGPQETQYF
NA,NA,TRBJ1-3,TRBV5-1,TGCGCCAGCAGCTTGCCGGCGGACTCTGGAAACACCATATATTTT,CASSLPADSGNTIYF
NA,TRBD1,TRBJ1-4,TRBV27,TGTGCCAGCAGTTTATCCCCGACAGGGGGCCGAGAAAAACTGTTTTTT,CASSLSPTGGREKLFF
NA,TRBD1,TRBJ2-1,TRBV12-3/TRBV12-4,TGTGCCAGTTGGGACAGGGGACCCCATGAGCAGTTCTTC,CASWDRGPHEQFF
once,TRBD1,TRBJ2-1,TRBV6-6,TGTGCCAGCAGCTCTGGGGGGACAGGGGACAATGAGCAGTTCTTC,CASSSGGTGDNEQFF
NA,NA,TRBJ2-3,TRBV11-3,TGTGCCAGCAGCTTGGCTAGCCCAGATACGCAGTATTTT,CASSLASPDTQYF
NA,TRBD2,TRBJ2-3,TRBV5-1,TGCGCCAGCAGCTTGGAGGGGAGCGGGAGGGCCCCTGATACGCAGTATTTT,CASSLEGSGRAPDTQYF
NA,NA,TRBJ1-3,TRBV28,TGTGCCTTAGGGGGGGGTGGAAACACCATATATTTT,CALGGGGNTIYF
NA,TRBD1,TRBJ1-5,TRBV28,TGTGCCAGCAGAACCCCGGGACAGGGGTCGAGTCAGCCCCAGCATTTT,CASRTPGQGSSQPQHF
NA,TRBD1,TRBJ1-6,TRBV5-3,TGTGCCAGAAGCCCCCCCAGGACAGGGACCTATAATTCACCCCTCCACTTT,CARSPPRTGTYNSPLHF
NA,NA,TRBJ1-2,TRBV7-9,TGTGCCAGCAGCTTACCCGGAGAGGCCTATGGCTACACCTTC,CASSLPGEAYGYTF
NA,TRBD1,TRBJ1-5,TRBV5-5,TGTGCCAGCAGCGCGGGACAGGGAGCCTTAGCCCAGCATTTT,CASSAGQGALAQHF
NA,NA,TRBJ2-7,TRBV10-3,TGTGCCATCAGTCCTGAAAATATCCTATCCTACGAGCAGTACTTC,CAISPENILSYEQYF
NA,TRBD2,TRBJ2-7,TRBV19,TGTGCCAGTAGTACTGAAGCGGGAAACTACGAGCAGTACTTC,CASSTEAGNYEQYF
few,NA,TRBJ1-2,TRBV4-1,TGCGCCAGCAGCCAAGATATCACAGTCAACTATGGCTACACCTTC,CASSQDITVNYGYTF
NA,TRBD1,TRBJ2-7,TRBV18,TGTGCCAGCTCACCACCGGGACAGAGAGCCTACGAGCAGTACTTC,CASSPPGQRAYEQYF
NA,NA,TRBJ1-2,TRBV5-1,TGCGCCAGCAGCAACAGGGTCAGCTATGGCTACACCTTC,CASSNRVSYGYTF
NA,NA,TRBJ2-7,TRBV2,TGTGCCAGCGGGGAGATTCTAGACGAGCAGTACTTC,CASGEILDEQYF
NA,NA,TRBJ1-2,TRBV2,TGTGCCAGCAGCGAGGACAGCTATGGCTACACCTTC,CASSEDSYGYTF
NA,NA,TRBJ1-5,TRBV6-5,TGTGCCAGCAGTTACTCCAGGGAACAGCCCCAGCATTTT,CASSYSREQPQHF
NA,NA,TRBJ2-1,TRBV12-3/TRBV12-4,TGTGCCAGCAGTTCGGTTTTTGAGCAGTTCTTC,CASSSVFEQFF
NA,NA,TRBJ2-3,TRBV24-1,TGTGCCACCAGTGCTTTGGGACCCGGGACGGACAGTCAAGATACGCAGTATTTT,CATSALGPGTDSQDTQYF
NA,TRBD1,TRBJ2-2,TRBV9,TGTGCCAGCAGCCCCAGAGAGATCCCGAGACAGGGTGGTTCGGGGGAGCTGTTTTTT,CASSPREIPRQGGSGELFF
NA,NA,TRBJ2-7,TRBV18,TGTGCCAGCTCAATCGCTGGGCAGGGTGGCTACGAGCAGTACTTC,CASSIAGQGGYEQYF
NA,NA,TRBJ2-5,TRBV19,TGTGCCAGTAGTATAGGCGTGGAGACCCAGTACTTC,CASSIGVETQYF
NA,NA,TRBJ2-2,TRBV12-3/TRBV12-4,TGTGCAACGCGGCTAGCGTTCGGGGAGCTGTTTTTT,CATRLAFGELFF
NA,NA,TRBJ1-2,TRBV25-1,TGTGCCAGCAGTGAGACGGGGAACTATGGCTACACCTTC,CASSETGNYGYTF
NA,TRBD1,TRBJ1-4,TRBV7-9,TGTGCCAGCGCGGGACAGGGAGATGAAAAACTGTTTTTT,CASAGQGDEKLFF
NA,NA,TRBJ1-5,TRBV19,TGTGCCAGTTCCGGGTTTGGCCAGCCCCAGCATTTT,CASSGFGQPQHF
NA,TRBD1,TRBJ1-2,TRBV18,TGTGCCAGCTCACCAGACAGGGGGAAGGTATCCTATGGCTATACCTTC,CASSPDRGKVSYGYTF
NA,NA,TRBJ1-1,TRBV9,TGTGCCAGCAGCGTAGACCAGGGTGGAAGGACTGAAGCTTTCTTT,CASSVDQGGRTEAFF
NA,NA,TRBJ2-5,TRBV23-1,TGCGCCAGCAGTCCCAGGAAAGGCGGGCCAGAGACCCAGTACTTC,CASSPRKGGPETQYF
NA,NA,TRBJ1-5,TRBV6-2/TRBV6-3,TGTGCCAGCAGCATGGGGGAGGGTCCGTATCAGCCCCAGCATTTT,CASSMGEGPYQPQHF
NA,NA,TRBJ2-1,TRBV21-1,TGTGCCAGCAGCAAAGAAGTAAGACCCGGGACAGGGACTTACAATGAGCAGTTCTTC,CASSKEVRPGTGTYNEQFF
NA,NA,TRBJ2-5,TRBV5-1,TGCGCCAGCAGCTTTGCCGGGTTCCAAGAGACCCAGTACTTC,CASSFAGFQETQYF
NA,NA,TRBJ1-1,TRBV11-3,TGTGCCGGTTCCCGGGGGAACACTGAAGCTTTCTTT,CAGSRGNTEAFF
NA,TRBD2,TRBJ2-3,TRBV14,TGTGCCAGCAGCCAAGTGGGACTAGCGGCTAGCACAGATACGCAGTATTTT,CASSQVGLAASTDTQYF
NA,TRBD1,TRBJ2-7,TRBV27,TGTGCCAGCAGTTCACCGGGACAGGGATCCTACGAGCAGTACTTC,CASSSPGQGSYEQYF
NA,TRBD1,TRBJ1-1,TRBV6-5,TGTGCCAGCAGGGAGCCAGGGGGCCCTTTCGAGGCTTTCTTT,CASREPGGPFEAFF
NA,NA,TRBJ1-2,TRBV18,TGTGCCAGCTCACCACCGGGAGGCCGAATGATCTATGGCTACACCTTC,CASSPPGGRMIYGYTF
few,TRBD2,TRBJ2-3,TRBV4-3,TGCGCCAGCAGCCTAGGAGCGGGAGTGCTTGAGTCAGATACGCAGTATTTT,CASSLGAGVLESDTQYF
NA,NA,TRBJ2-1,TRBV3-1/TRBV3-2,TGTGCCAGCAGCCAAGCTCAACTCAAGGGGAATGAGCAGTTCTTC,CASSQAQLKGNEQFF
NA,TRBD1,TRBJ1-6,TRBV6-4,TGTGCCAGCAGTACCGGGACAGGGACCGCCCGATCACCCCTCCACTTT,CASSTGTGTARSPLHF